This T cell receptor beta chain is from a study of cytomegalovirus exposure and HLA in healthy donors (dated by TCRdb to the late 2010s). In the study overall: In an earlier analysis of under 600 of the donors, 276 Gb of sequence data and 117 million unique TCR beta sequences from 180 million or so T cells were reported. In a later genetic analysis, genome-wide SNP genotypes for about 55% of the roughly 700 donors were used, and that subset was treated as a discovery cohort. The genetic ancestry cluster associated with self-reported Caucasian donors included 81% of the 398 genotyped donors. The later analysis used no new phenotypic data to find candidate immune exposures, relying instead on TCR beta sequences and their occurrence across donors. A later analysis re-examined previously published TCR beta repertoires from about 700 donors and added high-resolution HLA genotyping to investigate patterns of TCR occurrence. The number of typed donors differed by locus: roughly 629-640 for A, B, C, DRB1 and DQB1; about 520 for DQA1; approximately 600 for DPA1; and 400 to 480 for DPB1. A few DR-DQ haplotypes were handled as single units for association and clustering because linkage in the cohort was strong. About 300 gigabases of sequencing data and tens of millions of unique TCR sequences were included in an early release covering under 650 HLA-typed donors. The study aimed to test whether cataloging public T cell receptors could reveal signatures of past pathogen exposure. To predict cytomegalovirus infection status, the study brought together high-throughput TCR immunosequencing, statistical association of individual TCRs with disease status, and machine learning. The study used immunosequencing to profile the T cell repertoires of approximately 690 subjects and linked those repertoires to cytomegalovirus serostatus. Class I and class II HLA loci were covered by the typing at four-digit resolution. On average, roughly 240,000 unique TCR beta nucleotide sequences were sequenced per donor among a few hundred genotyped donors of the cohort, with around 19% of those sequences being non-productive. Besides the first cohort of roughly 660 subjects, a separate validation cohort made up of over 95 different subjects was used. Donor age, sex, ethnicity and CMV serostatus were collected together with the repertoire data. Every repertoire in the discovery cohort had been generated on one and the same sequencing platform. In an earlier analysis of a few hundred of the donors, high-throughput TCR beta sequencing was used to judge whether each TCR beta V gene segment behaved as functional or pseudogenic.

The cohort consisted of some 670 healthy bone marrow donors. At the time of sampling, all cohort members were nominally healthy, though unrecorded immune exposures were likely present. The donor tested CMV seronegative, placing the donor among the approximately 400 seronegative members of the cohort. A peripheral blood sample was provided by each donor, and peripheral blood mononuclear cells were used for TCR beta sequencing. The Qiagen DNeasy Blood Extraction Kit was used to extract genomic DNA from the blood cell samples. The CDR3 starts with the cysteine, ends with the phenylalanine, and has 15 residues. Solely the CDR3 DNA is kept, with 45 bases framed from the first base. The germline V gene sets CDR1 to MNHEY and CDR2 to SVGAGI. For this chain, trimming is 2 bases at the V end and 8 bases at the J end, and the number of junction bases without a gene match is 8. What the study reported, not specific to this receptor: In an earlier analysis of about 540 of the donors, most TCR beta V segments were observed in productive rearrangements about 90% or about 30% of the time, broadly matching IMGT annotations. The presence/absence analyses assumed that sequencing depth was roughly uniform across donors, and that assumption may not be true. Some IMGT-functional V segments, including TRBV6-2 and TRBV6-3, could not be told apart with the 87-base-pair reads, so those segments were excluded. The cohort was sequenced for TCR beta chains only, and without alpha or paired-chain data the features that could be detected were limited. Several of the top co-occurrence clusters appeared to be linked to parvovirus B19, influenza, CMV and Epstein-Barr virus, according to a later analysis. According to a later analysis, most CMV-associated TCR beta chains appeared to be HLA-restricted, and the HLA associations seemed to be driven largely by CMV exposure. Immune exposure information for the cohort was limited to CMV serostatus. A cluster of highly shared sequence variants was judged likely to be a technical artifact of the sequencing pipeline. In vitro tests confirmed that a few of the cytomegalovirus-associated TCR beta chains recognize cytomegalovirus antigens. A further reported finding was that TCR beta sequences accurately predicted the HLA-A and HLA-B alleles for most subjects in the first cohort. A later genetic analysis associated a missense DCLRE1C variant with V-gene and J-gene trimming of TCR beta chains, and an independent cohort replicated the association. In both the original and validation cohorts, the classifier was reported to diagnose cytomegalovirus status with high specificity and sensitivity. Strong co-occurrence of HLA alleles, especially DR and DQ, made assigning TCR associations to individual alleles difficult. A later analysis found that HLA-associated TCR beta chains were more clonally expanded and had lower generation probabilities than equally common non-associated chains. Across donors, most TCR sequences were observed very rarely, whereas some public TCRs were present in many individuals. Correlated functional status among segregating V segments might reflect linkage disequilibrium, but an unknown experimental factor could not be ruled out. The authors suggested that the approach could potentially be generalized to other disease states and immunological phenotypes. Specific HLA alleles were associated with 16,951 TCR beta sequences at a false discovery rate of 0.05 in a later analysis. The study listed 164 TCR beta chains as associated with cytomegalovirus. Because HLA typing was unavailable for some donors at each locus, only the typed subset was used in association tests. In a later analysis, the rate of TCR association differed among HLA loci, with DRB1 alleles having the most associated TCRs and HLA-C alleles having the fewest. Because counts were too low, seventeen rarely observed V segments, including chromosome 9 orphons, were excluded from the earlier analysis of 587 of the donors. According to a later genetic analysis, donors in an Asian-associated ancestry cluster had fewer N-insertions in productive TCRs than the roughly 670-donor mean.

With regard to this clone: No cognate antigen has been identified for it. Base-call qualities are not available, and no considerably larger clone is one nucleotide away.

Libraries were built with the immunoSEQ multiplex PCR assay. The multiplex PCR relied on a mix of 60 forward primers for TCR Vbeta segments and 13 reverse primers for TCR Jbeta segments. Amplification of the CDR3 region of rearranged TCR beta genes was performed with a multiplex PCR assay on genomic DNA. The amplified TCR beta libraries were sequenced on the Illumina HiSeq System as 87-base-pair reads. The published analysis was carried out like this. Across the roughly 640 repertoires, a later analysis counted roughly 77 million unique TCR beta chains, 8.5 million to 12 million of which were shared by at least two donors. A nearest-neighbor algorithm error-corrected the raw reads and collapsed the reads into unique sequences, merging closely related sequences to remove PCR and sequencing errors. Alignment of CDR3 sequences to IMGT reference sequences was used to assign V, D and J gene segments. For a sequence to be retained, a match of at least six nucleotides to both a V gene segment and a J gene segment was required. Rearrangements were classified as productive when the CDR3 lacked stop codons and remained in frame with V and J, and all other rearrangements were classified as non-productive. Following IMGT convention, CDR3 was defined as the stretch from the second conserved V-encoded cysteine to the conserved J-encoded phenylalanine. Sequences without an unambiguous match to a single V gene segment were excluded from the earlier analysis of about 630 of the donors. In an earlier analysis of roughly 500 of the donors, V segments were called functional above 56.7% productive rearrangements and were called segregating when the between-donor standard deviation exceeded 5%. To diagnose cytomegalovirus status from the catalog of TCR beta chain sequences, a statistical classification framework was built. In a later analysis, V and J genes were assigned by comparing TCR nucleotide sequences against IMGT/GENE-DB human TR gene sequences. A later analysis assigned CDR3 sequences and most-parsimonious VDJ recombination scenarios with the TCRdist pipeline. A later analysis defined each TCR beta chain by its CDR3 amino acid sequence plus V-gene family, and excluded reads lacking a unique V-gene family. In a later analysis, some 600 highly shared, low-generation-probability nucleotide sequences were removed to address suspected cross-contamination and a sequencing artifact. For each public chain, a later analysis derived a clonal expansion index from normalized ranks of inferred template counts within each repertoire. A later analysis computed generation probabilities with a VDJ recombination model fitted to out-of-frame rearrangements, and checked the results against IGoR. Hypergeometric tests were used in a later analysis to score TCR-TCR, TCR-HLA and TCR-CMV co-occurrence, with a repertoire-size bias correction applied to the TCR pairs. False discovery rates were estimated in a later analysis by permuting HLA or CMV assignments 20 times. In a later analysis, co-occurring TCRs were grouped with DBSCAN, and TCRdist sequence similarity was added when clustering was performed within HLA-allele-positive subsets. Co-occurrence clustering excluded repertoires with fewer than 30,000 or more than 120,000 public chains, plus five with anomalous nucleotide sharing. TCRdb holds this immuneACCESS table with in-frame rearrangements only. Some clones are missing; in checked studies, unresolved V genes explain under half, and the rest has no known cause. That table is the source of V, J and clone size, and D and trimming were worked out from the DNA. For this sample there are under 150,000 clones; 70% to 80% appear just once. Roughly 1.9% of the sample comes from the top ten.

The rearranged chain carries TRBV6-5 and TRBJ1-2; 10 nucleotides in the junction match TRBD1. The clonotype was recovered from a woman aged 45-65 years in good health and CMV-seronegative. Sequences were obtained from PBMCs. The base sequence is TGTGCCAGCAGTTACGGGGGACAGGGGTCCGGCGGCTACACCTTC. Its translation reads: CASSYGGQGSGGYTF.